This T cell receptor beta chain was captured in a study of human T cells and chemical hapten exposure. Overall study: Minor pooled library volume differences mainly drove per-sample TCR yield variation. Study-level points and caveats: Compared with pre-sensitization or healthy control sets, expanded TCRs clustered more. Counts of TCRs above 1 in 1000 frequency stayed unchanged with DPC sensitization.

TCRdb passed the RACE reads through MiXCR, listing each CDR3 protein once. The repertoire includes over 300,000 distinct CDR3 sequences, about 5.1% of them detected once, and 2.6% sits in the top ten. Germline CDR1 DFQATT, CDR2 SNEGSKA (reference sequence). The CDR3 length is 14 residues. With 1 base removed from V and 4 bases from J, the gap between germline ends came to 10 bases. The sample's time point: pre-sensitization, week 0. As for treatment: therapeutic diphenylcyclopropenone sensitization with weekly scalp DPC. Sequencing started from total RNA isolated from unfractionated whole blood. This clonotype was detected a few times. Antigen specificity is unknown.

This chain links TRBV20-1 with TRBJ1-4, with a tentative D call TRBD1 (6 bases). The source material was whole blood, sampled in connection with sensitization to the hapten diphenylcyclopropenone (DPC). The receptor was derived from a woman aged 45-59 years with alopecia areata. Some clones in this sample may be carry-over from other donors' samples. In nucleotides, the CDR3 is TGCAGTGCTAGAGTCGACAGGATTAATGAAAAACTGTTTTTT. Its protein is CSARVDRINEKLFF.